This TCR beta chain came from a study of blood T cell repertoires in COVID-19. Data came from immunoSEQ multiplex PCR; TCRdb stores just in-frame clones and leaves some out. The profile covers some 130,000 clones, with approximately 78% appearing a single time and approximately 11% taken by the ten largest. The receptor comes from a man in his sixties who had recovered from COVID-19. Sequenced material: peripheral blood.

This CDR3 reads CASSPAPGRPQETQYF. DNA of the CDR3: TGTGCCAGCTCACCAGCGCCCGGGAGACCCCAAGAGACCCAGTACTTC. The chain couples TRBV18 to TRBJ2-5; tentative D call: TRBD2 (6 bases). The germline V gene encodes CDR1 KGHSH and CDR2 LQKENI. There are 16 residues in the CDR3. V lost 2 bases, J lost 1 base, and 14 bases lay in between. The entire variable domain, with the rest obtained from reference TRBV18 and TRBJ2-5, is as follows: NAGVMQNPRHLVRRRGQEARLRCSPMKGHSHVYWYRQLPEEGLKFMVYLQKENIIDESGMPKERFSAEFPKEGPSILRIQQVVRGDSAAYFCASSPAPGRPQETQYFGPGTRLLVL.